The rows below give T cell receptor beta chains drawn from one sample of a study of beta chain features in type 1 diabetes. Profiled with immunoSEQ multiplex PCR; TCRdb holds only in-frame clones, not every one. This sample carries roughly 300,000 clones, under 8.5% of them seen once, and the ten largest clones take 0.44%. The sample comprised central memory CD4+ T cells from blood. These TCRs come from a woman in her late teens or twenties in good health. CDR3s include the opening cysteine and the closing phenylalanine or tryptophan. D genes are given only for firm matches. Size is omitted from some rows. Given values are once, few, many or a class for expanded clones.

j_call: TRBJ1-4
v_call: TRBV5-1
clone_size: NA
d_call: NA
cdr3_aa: CASSLETGGEKLFF
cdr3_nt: TGCGCCAGCAGCTTGGAGACAGGAGGCGAAAAACTGTTTTTT

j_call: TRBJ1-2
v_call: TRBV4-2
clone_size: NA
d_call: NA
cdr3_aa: CASSQDGSGYGYTF
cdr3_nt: TGTGCCAGCAGCCAAGATGGGTCGGGCTATGGCTACACCTTC

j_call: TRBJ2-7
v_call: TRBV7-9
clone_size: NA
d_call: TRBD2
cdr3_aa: CASSFASGSYEQYF
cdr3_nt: TGTGCCAGCAGCTTTGCTAGCGGGAGTTACGAGCAGTACTTC

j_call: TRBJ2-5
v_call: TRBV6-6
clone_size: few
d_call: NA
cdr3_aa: CASSTKETQYF
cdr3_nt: TGTGCCAGCAGTACCAAAGAGACCCAGTACTTC

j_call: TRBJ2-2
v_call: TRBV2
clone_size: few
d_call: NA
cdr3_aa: CASSTGLGELFF
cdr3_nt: TGTGCCAGCAGCACGGGACTCGGGGAGCTGTTTTTT

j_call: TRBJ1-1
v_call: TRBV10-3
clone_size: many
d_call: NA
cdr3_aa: CAISESVGRNTEAFF
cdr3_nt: TGTGCCATCAGTGAGTCGGTGGGTAGAAACACTGAAGCTTTCTTT

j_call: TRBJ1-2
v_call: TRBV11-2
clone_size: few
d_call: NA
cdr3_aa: CASSPADMFGYGYTF
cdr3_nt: TGTGCCAGCAGCCCCGCTGATATGTTCGGCTATGGCTACACCTTC

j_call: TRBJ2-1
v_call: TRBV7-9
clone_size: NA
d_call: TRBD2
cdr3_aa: CASRVTSGTYNEQFF
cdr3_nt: TGTGCCAGCAGGGTGACTAGCGGGACCTACAATGAGCAGTTCTTC

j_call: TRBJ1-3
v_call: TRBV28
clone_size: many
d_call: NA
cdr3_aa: CASTRLVDNTIYF
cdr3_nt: TGTGCCAGCACGAGACTGGTCGACAACACCATATATTTT

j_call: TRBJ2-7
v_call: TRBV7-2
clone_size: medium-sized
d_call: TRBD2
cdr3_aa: CASSLIAGPYEQYF
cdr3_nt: TGTGCCAGCAGCTTGATAGCGGGACCCTACGAGCAGTACTTC

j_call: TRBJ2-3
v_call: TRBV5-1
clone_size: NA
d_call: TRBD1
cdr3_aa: CASSKDQGEDTQYF
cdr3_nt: TGCGCCAGCAGCAAAGACCAGGGGGAAGATACGCAGTATTTT

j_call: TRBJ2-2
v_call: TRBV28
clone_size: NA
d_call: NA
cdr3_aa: CASRGTNTGELFF
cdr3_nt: TGTGCCAGCAGGGGGACAAACACCGGGGAGCTGTTTTTT

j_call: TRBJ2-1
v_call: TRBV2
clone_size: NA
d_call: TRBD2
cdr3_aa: CASSETGGSYNEQFF
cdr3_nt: TGTGCCAGCAGTGAAACGGGAGGTTCCTACAATGAGCAGTTCTTC

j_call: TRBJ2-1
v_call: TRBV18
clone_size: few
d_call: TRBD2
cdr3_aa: CASSPELAGAGNEQFF
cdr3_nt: TGTGCCAGCTCACCGGAACTAGCGGGAGCTGGCAATGAGCAGTTCTTC

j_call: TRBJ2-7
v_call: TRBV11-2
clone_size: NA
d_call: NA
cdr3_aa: CASSRPSVYEQYF
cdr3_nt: TGTGCCAGCAGCAGGCCCTCGGTCTACGAGCAGTACTTC

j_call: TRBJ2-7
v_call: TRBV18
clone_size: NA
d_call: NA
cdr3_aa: CASSLKQADYEQYF
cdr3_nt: TGTGCCAGCTCCCTCAAACAGGCGGACTACGAGCAGTACTTC

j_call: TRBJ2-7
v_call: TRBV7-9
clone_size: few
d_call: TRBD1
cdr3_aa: CASSLSPGTVSYEQYF
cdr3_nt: TGTGCCAGCAGCCTATCCCCGGGGACAGTCTCCTACGAGCAGTACTTC

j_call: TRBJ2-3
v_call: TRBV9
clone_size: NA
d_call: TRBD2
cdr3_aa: CASSPTSGWTDTQYF
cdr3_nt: TGTGCCAGCAGCCCTACTAGCGGATGGACAGATACGCAGTATTTT

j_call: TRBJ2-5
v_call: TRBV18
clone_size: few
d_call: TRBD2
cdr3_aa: CASSQTSGSPETQYF
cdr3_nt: TGTGCCAGCTCCCAAACTAGCGGGAGCCCAGAGACCCAGTACTTC

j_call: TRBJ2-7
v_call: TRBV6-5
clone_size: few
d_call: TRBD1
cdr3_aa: CASSYGTGRYEQYF
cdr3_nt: TGTGCCAGCAGTTATGGGACAGGGAGATACGAGCAGTACTTC

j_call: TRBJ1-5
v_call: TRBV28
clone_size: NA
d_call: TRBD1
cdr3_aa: CASSLWLGTADQPQHF
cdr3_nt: TGTGCCAGCAGTTTATGGCTCGGGACAGCGGATCAGCCCCAGCATTTT

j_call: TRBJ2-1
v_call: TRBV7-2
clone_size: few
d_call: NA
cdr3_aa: CASSPRLRGDNEQFF
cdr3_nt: TGTGCCAGCAGCCCGCGACTGAGGGGGGATAATGAGCAGTTCTTC

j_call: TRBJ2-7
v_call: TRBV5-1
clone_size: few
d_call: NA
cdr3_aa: CASSQGPLGEQYF
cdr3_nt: TGCGCCAGCAGTCAGGGACCACTAGGCGAGCAGTACTTC

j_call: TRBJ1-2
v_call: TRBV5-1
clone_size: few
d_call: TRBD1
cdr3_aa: CASSLWTGVSSNYGYTF
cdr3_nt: TGCGCCAGCAGCCTATGGACAGGAGTCTCCTCTAACTATGGCTACACCTTC

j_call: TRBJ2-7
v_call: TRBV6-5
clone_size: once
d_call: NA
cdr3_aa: CASSYSWKSHEQYF
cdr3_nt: TGTGCCAGCAGTTACTCTTGGAAGTCCCACGAGCAGTACTTC

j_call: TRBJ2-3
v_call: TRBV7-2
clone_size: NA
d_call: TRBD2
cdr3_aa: CASSPGGKSTDTQYF
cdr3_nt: TGTGCCAGCAGCCCCGGGGGGAAGAGCACAGATACGCAGTATTTT

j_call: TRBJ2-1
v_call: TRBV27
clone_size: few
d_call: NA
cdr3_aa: CASSLNKGSYNEQFF
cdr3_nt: TGTGCCAGCAGTTTGAACAAGGGCTCCTACAATGAGCAGTTCTTC

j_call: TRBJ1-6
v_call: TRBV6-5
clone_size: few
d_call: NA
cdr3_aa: CASSRDRRFSSPLHF
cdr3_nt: TGTGCCAGCAGTCGAGACAGGAGATTTAGTTCACCCCTCCACTTT

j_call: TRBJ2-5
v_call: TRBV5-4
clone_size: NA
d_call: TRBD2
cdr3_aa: CASSLSGAGETQYF
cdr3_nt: TGTGCCAGCAGCTTGAGCGGGGCTGGGGAGACCCAGTACTTC

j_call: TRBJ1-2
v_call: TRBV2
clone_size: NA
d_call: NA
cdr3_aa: CASSERGYTF
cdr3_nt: TGTGCCAGCAGTGAACGTGGCTACACCTTC

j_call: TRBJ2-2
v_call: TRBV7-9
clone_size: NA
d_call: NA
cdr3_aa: CASSPQASLSGELFF
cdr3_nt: TGTGCCAGCAGCCCCCAGGCTTCCCTCTCCGGGGAGCTGTTTTTT

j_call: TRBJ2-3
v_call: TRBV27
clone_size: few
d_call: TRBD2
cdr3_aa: CASNRGLAGGAGTDTQYF
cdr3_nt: TGTGCCAGCAACCGGGGACTAGCGGGAGGTGCTGGCACAGATACGCAGTATTTT

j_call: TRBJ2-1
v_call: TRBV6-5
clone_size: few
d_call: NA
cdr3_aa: CASSYSAHRGYNEQFF
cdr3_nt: TGTGCCAGCAGTTACTCAGCCCACCGAGGGTACAATGAGCAGTTCTTC

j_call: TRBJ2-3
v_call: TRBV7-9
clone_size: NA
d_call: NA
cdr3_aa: CASSPQTVSTDTQYF
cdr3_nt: TGTGCCAGCAGCCCCCAGACAGTAAGCACAGATACGCAGTATTTT

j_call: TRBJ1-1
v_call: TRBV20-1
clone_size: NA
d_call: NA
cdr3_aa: CSASGNTEAFF
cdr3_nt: TGCAGTGCTAGCGGAAACACTGAAGCTTTCTTT

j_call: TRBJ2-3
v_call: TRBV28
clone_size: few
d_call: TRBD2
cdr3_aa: CASSLGLAGGTDTQYF
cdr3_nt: TGTGCCAGCAGTTTAGGACTAGCGGGGGGCACAGATACGCAGTATTTT

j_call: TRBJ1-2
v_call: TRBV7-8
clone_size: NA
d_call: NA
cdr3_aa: CASSLGRFTYGYTF
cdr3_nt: TGTGCCAGCAGCTTAGGTCGCTTTACTTACGGCTACACCTTC

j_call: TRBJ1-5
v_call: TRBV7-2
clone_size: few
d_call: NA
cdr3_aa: CASSFNAQANQPQHF
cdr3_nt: TGTGCCAGCAGCTTTAACGCTCAAGCAAATCAGCCCCAGCATTTT

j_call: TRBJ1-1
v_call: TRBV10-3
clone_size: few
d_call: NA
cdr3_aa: CAISPDGGTEAFF
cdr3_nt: TGTGCCATCAGCCCGGACGGGGGCACTGAAGCTTTCTTT

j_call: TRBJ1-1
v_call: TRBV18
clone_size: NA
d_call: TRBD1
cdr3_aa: CASSQGTGAEAFF
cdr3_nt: TGTGCCAGCTCACAGGGGACAGGGGCTGAAGCTTTCTTT

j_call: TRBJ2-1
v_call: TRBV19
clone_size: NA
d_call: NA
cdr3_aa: CASSVGKNNEQFF
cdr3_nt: TGTGCCAGTAGTGTTGGTAAGAACAATGAGCAGTTCTTC

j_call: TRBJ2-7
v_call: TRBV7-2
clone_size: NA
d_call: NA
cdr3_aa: CASSYPRPSEQYF
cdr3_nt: TGTGCCAGCAGCTACCCCCGGCCCTCCGAGCAGTACTTC